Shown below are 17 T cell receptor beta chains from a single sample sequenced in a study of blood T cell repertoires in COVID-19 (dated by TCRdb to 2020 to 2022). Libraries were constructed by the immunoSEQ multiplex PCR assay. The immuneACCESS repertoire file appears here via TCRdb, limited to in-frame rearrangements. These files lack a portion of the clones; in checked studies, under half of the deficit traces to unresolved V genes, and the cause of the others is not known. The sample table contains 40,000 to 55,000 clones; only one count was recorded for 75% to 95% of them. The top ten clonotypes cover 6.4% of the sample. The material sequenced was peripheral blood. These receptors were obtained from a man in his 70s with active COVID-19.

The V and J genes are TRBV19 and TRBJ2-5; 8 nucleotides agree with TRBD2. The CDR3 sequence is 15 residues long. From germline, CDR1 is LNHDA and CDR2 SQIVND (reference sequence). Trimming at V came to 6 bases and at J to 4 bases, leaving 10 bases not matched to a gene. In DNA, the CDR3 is TGTGCCAGTAGACCTGGCGGGGGGCACGGAGAGACCCAGTACTTC. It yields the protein CASRPGGGHGETQYF.

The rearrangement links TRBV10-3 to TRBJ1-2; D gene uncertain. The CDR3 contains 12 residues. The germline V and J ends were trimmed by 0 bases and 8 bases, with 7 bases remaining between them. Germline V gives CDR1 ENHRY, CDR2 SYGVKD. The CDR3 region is CAISESIGGYTF. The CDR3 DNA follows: TGTGCCATCAGTGAGTCGATTGGCGGCTACACCTTC.

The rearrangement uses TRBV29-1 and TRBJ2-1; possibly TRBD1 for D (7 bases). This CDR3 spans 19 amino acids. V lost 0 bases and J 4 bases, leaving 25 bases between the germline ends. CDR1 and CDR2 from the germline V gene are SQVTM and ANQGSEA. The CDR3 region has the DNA TGCAGCGTTGAAGATCGGGGGACAGTAGACTTAAGCACGTACAATGAGCAGTTCTTC. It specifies CSVEDRGTVDLSTYNEQFF.

The CDR3 DNA is TGTGCCAGTACGAACATGCAGGGCAATCAGCCCCAGCATTTT. Its translation: CASTNMQGNQPQHF. The chain recombines TRBV19 with TRBJ1-5; D gene uncertain. In germline, CDR1 is LNHDA, CDR2 SQIVND (reference sequence). With 7 bases removed from V and 2 bases from J, the gap between germline ends came to 12 bases. There are 14 residues in the CDR3.

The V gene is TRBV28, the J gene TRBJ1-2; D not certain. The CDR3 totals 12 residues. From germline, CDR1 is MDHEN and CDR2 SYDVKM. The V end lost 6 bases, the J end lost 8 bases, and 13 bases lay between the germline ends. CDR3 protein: CASSPGGWGYTF. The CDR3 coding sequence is TGTGCCAGCAGCCCGGGCGGGTGGGGCTACACCTTC.

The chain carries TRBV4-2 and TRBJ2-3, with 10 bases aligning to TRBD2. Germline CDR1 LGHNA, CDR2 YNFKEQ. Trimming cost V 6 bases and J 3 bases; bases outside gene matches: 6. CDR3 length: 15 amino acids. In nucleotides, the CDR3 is TGTGCCAGCAGACAGAGCGGGGGGGATACAGATACGCAGTATTTT. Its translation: CASRQSGGDTDTQYF.

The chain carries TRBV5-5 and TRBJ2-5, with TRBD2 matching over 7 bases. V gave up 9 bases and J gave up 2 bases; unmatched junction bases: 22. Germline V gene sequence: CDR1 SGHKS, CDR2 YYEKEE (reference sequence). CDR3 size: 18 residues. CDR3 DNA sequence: TGTGCCACCCACGAGCGGGGAGCGGCCTTGATGCCTCAAGAGACCCAGTACTTC. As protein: CATHERGAALMPQETQYF.

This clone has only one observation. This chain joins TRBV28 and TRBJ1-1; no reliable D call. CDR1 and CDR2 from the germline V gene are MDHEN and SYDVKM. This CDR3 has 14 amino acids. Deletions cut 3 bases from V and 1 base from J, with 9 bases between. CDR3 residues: CASSFAGQNTEAFF. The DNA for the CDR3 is TGTGCCAGCAGTTTTGCGGGCCAGAACACTGAAGCTTTCTTT.

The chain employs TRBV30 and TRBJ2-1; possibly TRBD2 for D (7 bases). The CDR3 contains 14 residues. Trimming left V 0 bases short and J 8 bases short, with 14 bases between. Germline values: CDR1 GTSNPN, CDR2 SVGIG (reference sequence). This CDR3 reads CAWSVQAGAYEQFF. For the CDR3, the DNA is TGTGCCTGGAGTGTACAGGCGGGGGCCTATGAGCAGTTCTTC.

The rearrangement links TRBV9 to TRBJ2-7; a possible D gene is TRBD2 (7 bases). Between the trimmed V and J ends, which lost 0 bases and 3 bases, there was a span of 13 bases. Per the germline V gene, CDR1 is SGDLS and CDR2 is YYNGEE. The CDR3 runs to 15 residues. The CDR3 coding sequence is TGTGCCAGCAGCGTAGGGGGAGGGGGTCGCTACGAGCAGTACTTC. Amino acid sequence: CASSVGGGGRYEQYF.

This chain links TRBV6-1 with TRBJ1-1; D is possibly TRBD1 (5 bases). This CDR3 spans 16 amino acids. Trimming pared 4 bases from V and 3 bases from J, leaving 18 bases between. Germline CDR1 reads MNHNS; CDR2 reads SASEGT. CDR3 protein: CASSVRGDGVYTEAFF. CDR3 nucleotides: TGTGCCAGCAGTGTTAGGGGTGATGGGGTTTACACTGAAGCTTTCTTT.

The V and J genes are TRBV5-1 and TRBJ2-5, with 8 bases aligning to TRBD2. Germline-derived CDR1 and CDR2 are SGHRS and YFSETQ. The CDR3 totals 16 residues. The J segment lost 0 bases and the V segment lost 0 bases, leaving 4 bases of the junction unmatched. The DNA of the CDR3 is TGCGCCAGCAGCTTGGCGGGGGGGTCTTACCAAGAGACCCAGTACTTC. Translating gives CASSLAGGSYQETQYF.

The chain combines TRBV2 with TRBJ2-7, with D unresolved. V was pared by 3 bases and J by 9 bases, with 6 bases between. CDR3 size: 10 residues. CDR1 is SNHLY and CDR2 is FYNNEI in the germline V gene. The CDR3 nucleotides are TGTGCCAGCAGTGAGTCTCGGCAGTACTTC. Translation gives CASSESRQYF. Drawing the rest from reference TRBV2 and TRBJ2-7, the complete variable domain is EPEVTQTPSHQVTQMGQEVILRCVPISNHLYFYWYRQILGQKVEFLVSFYNNEISEKSEIFDDQFSVERPDGSNFTLKIRSTKLEDSAMYFCASSESRQYFGPGTRLTVT.

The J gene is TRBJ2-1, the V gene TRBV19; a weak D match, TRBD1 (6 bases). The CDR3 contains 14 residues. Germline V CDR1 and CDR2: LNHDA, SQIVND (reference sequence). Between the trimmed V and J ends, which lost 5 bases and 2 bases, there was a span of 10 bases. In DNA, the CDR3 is TGTGCCAGTAGTCCACAGGGAGCCTACAATGAGCAGTTCTTC. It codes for CASSPQGAYNEQFF. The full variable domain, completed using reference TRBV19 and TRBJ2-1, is DGGITQSPKYLFRKEGQNVTLSCEQNLNHDAMYWYRQDPGQGLRLIYYSQIVNDFQKGDIAEGYSVSREKKESFPLTVTSAQKNPTAFYLCASSPQGAYNEQFFGPGTRLTVL.

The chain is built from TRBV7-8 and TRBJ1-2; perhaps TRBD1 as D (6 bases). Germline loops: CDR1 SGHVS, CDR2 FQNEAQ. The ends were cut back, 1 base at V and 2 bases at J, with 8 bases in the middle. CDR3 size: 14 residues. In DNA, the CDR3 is TGTGCCAGCAGCTTAGACCAGGGGAACTATGGCTACACCTTC. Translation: CASSLDQGNYGYTF. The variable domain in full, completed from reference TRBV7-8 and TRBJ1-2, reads GAGVSQSPRYKVAKRGQDVALRCDPISGHVSLFWYQQALGQGPEFLTYFQNEAQLDKSGLPSDRFFAERPEGSVSTLKIQRTQQEDSAVYLCASSLDQGNYGYTFGSGTRLTVV.

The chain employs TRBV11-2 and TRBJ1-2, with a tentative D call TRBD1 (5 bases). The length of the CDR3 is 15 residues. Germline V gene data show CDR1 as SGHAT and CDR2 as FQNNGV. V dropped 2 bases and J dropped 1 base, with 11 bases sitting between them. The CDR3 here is CASSLPNQGNYGYTF. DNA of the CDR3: TGTGCCAGCAGCTTACCAAATCAGGGTAACTATGGCTACACCTTC.

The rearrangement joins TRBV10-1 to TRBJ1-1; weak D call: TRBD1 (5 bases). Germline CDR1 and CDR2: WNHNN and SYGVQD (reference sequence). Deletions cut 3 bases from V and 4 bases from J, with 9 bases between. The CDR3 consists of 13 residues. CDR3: CASSDGGGTEAFF. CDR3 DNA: TGCGCCAGCAGTGATGGGGGAGGCACTGAAGCTTTCTTT.